The source of this TCR beta chain is a study of blood T cells in healthy people across ages. Alongside a J-beta primer mix, a sample-barcoded 5' primer served in a second PCR lasting roughly 7 to 11 cycles. TCRdb reprocessed the 5' RACE reads via MiXCR and lists one record per CDR3 protein. The data contain 1.5 million to 2 million distinct CDR3 sequences, around 36% of them seen just once; the ten biggest clones take up roughly 10%. CDR1 and CDR2 (germline): SGHDT, YYEEEE. The CDR3 extends over 14 amino acids. V lost 4 bases and J 3 bases, leaving 11 bases between the germline ends. A few counts support this clonotype.

V and J are TRBV5-6 and TRBJ1-5; D ambiguous. The receptor was derived from a woman in her thirties in good health. The sequencing sample was made of blood. For the CDR3, the DNA is TGTGCCAGCAGCCCCGGACCGATCAATCAGCCCCAGCATTTT. This encodes CASSPGPINQPQHF.